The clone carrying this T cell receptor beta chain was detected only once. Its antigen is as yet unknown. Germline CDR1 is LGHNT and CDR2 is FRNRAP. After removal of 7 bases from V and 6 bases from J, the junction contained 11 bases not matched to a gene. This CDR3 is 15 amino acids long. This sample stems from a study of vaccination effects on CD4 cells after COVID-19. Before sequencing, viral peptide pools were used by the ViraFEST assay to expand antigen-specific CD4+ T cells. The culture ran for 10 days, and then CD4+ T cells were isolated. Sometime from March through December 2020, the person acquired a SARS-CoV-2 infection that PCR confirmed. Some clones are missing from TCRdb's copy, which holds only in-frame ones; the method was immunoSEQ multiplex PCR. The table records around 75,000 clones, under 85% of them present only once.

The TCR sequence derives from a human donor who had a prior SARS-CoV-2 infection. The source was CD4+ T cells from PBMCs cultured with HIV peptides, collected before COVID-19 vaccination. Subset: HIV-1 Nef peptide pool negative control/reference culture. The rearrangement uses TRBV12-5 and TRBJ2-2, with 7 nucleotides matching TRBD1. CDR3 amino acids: CASVSSTGMSGELFF. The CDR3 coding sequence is TGTGCTAGTGTTTCTTCGACAGGGATGTCCGGGGAGCTGTTTTTT.